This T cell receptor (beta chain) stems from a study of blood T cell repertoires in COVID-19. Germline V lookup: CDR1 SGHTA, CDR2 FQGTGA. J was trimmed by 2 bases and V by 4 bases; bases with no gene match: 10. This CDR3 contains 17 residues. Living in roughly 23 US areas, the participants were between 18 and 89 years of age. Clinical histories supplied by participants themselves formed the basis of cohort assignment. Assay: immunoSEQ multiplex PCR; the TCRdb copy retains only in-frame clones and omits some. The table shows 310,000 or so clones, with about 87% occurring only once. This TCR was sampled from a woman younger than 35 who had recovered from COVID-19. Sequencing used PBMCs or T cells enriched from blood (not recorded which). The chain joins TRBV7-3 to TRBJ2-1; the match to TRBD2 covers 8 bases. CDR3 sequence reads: CASSSSGRGDPYNEQFF. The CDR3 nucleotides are TGTGCCAGCAGCTCCTCCGGGAGGGGCGATCCCTACAATGAGCAGTTCTTC.